This TCR beta chain was sequenced for a study of T cell clonotyping in hematopoietic cell transplantation. Study-level results: After transplant, recipient diversity fell while pathologically expanded clonotypes grew through day 180. Without cell sorting, CD4 versus CD8 contributions remain unresolved.

TCRdb's table, derived via immunoSEQ multiplex PCR, lists solely in-frame clones and lacks some. The sample lists under 2,500 clones; around 90% were seen once. The CDR3 totals 13 residues. CDR1 and CDR2 (germline): SGHVS, FQNEAQ. Deletions cut 1 base from V and 8 bases from J, with 11 bases between. As to this clone: Its antigen is unknown.

The specimen was PBMCs, collected at the time of graft-versus-host disease after allogeneic stem cell transplant. The sequence was collected from a male patient younger than 30 who had an allogeneic stem cell transplant from a related donor, so the T cells may come from the graft donor. Some clones in this sample may be carry-over from other donors' samples. V gene TRBV7-8 combines with J gene TRBJ1-1; no reliable D call. The CDR3 here is CASSLDPGVEAFF. In DNA form, the CDR3 reads TGTGCCAGCAGCTTAGACCCCGGAGTCGAAGCTTTCTTT. The full variable domain, in which reference TRBV7-8 and TRBJ1-1 provide the parts outside the CDR3, is GAGVSQSPRYKVAKRGQDVALRCDPISGHVSLFWYQQALGQGPEFLTYFQNEAQLDKSGLPSDRFFAERPEGSVSTLKIQRTQQEDSAVYLCASSLDPGVEAFFGQGTRLTVV.